These 19 T cell receptor beta chains were all obtained from the same sample, sequenced in a study of T cells in women clearing cervical HPV infection. TCRdb's table, derived via immunoSEQ multiplex PCR, lists solely in-frame clones and lacks some. Its listing shows roughly 8,300 clones. The specimen sequenced was blood buffy coat. The receptors come from a woman aged 18-70 years with a cervical HPV16 infection that either progressed to CIN3+ or cleared (not recorded which).

This clone is called medium-sized based on its frequency. The read halts 3 residues ahead of the CDR3 end, with the missing end drawn from the germline J gene. V is TRBV18 and J is TRBJ2-2, with TRBD2 matching over 9 bases. The junction had 8 bases not matched to a gene; V was cut back by 3 bases and J by 6 bases. Per the germline V gene, CDR1 is KGHSH and CDR2 is LQKENI. CDR3 length: 16 residues. The DNA read from the CDR3 is TGTGCCAGCTCACCGACGCTAGCGGGGAGAGCCGGGGAG. Translating gives CASSPTLAGRAGE. The whole CDR3 protein is CASSPTLAGRAGELFF.

The part of the CDR3 DNA that was read is TGCGCCAGCAGTGACGGAATGACTTTGAGCTCCTACGAG. Translated: CASSDGMTLSSYE. The whole CDR3 protein is CASSDGMTLSSYEQYF. The chain has TRBV10-2 and TRBJ2-7; D not certain. The CDR3 end lies 3 residues beyond the end of the read and is filled in from the germline J gene. CDR3 length equals 16 residues. V lost 3 bases, J lost 0 bases, and 15 bases lay in between. Looked up from germline, CDR1 is WSHSY and CDR2 is SAAADI.

With respect to this clone: The read ends 3 residues before the CDR3 terminus; that terminus is restored from the germline J gene. This chain joins TRBV6-1 and TRBJ2-5; D perhaps matches TRBD1 (6 bases). CDR3 size: 15 residues. V lost 4 bases, J lost 5 bases, and 17 bases lay in between. Germline loops: CDR1 MNHNS, CDR2 SASEGT. CDR3 region: CASSGTARPGETQYF. Partial CDR3 DNA: TGTGCCAGCAGTGGGACAGCCCGCCCCGGGGAGACC.

For this clone: The CDR3 end lies 3 residues beyond the end of the read and is filled in from the germline J gene. The chain combines TRBV7-9 with TRBJ2-7, with D tentatively TRBD2 (6 bases). V was trimmed by 5 bases and J by 3 bases, leaving 8 bases between them. The germline V gene has CDR1 SEHNR and CDR2 FQNEAQ (reference sequence). The CDR3 has 12 amino acids. The CDR3 here is CASSPGGYEQYF. Partial CDR3 DNA: TGTGCCAGCAGCCCCGGGGGCTACGAG.

CDR3 protein: CASSSKETGRNIQYF. CDR3 DNA (partial): TGTGCCAGCAGCTCGAAAGAGACAGGGAGAAACATT. The chain uses TRBV11-1 and TRBJ2-4; 7 nucleotides match TRBD1. The read ends 3 residues shy of where the CDR3 ends; the end is completed using the germline J gene. CDR1 and CDR2 from the germline V gene are SGHAT and FQDESV (reference sequence). The CDR3 extends over 15 amino acids. Trimming cost V 4 bases and J 6 bases; bases outside gene matches: 9.

Note on this clone: The read falls 3 residues short of the CDR3 end, and the missing part is taken from the germline J gene. The chain has TRBV7-9 and TRBJ1-1, with a tentative D call TRBD1 (5 bases). V lost 3 bases to trimming and J lost 1 base, with 12 bases between them. Germline CDR1 and CDR2: SEHNR and FQNEAQ (reference sequence). The CDR3 spans 15 residues. The CDR3 is CASSFARGGNTEAFF. CDR3 DNA (partial): TGTGCCAGCAGCTTCGCCCGGGGGGGGAACACTGAA.

Concerning this clone itself: The DNA ends 3 residues before the CDR3 does, and the rest of the CDR3 is filled in from the germline J gene. The chain employs TRBV7-8 and TRBJ2-6; 7 bases match TRBD1. Germline trimming cut 5 bases from V and 2 bases from J; bases unmatched to any gene: 6. CDR1 and CDR2 (germline): SGHVS, FQNEAQ. CDR3 length: 16 amino acids. CDR3 DNA (partial): TGTGCCAGCAGCGTATTCGGGACAGCTGGGGCCAACGTC. Protein sequence: CASSVFGTAGANV. The entire CDR3 protein is CASSVFGTAGANVLTF.

Details on this clone: From the germline J gene comes the end of the CDR3, since the read stops 3 residues before it. The rearrangement joins TRBV19 to TRBJ2-2; 9 nucleotides align to TRBD1. CDR3 size: 16 residues. V lost 4 bases to trimming and J lost 8 bases; unmatched junction nucleotides: 11. CDR1 is LNHDA, CDR2 SQIVND, per germline (reference sequence). The CDR3: CASSTRTGERMGELFF. The sequenced CDR3 bases are TGTGCCAGTAGTACCCGGACAGGGGAGAGGATGGGGGAG.

A word on this clone: The sequence runs out 3 residues before the end of the CDR3; the remainder is reconstructed from the germline J gene. The chain carries TRBV20-1 and TRBJ2-1; 9 bases line up with TRBD1. Germline CDR1 is DFQATT and CDR2 is SNEGSKA (reference sequence). The CDR3 runs to 14 residues. V was pared by 1 base and J by 2 bases, with 0 bases of the junction left unmatched. CDR3 residues: CSARGTGAYNEQFF. CDR3 DNA (partial): TGCAGTGCTAGAGGGACAGGGGCCTACAATGAG.

Comment on this clone: The observed sequence ends 3 residues before the CDR3 terminus, with the missing tail filled in from the germline J gene. The chain uses TRBV20-1 and TRBJ1-6; D not resolved. CDR1 and CDR2 from the germline V gene are DFQATT and SNEGSKA (reference sequence). V lost 2 bases and J 7 bases, leaving 12 bases between the germline ends. The CDR3 length is 14 residues. Partial CDR3 DNA: TGCAGTGCTAGAAGTGGGCTCGGCAATTCACCC. Translation: CSARSGLGNSP. The entire CDR3 protein is CSARSGLGNSPLHF.

Worth noting for this clone: The read comes to an end 3 residues before the CDR3 does, leaving the germline J gene to fill in the end. The rearrangement links TRBV20-1 to TRBJ2-7; TRBD1 agrees at 7 bases. The V and J ends lost 3 bases and 2 bases, in that order; junction bases with no gene match: 4. Germline V gives CDR1 DFQATT, CDR2 SNEGSKA (reference sequence). CDR3 size: 13 residues. This CDR3 reads CSASLGQPYEQYF. CDR3 DNA (partial): TGCAGTGCTAGTTTGGGACAGCCCTACGAG.

A remark on this clone: The sequence runs out 3 residues before the end of the CDR3; the remainder is reconstructed from the germline J gene. The chain employs TRBV2 and TRBJ2-3; D is unclear. The CDR3 totals 14 residues. Germline CDR1 is SNHLY and CDR2 is FYNNEI. Partial CDR3 DNA: TGTGCCAGCAGGACCGACTTTAGCAATCAGCCG. Encoded protein: CASRTDFSNQP. The complete CDR3 sequence is CASRTDFSNQPQYF.

Points on this clone: The CDR3 end lies 3 residues beyond the end of the read and is filled in from the germline J gene. V usage is TRBV5-1 and J usage is TRBJ2-1; weak D call: TRBD1 (6 bases). CDR3 size: 15 residues. V was trimmed by 2 bases and J by 6 bases, leaving 15 bases between them. CDR1 SGHRS and CDR2 YFSETQ come from the germline V gene. CDR3 bases read: TGCGCCAGCAGCTTTGTTCAGGGGCCCCGCAATGAG. Encoded protein: CASSFVQGPRNE. The CDR3, in full, reads CASSFVQGPRNEQFF. Based on the CDR3 plus reference TRBV5-1 and TRBJ2-1, the full variable domain is KAGVTQTPRYLIKTRGQQVTLSCSPISGHRSVSWYQQTPGQGLQFLFEYFSETQRNKGNFPGRFSGRQFSNSRSEMNVSTLELGDSALYLCASSFVQGPRNEQFFGPGTRLTVL.

On this clone itself: The read falls 3 residues short of the CDR3 end, and the missing part is taken from the germline J gene. V usage is TRBV20-1 and J usage is TRBJ2-3; TRBD1 matches at 7 bases. This CDR3 region has 12 residues. In germline, CDR1 is DFQATT, CDR2 SNEGSKA (reference sequence). The CDR3 protein is CSALDRVETQYF. CDR3 bases read: TGCAGTGCCCTCGACAGGGTAGAGACG.

A remark on this clone: From the germline J gene comes the end of the CDR3, since the read stops 3 residues before it. The rearrangement uses TRBV5-1 and TRBJ1-2; a weak D match, TRBD1 (5 bases). CDR1 is SGHRS, CDR2 YFSETQ, per germline. Trimming left V 1 base short and J 4 bases short, with 8 bases between. The CDR3 sequence is 13 residues long. Incomplete CDR3 DNA: TGCGCCAGCAGCTTGAGGGGCGGCTATGGC. As protein: CASSLRGGYG. The complete CDR3 sequence is CASSLRGGYGYTF.

The CDR3: CSARVGSGLLNEQFF. CDR3 bases read: TGCAGTGCTCGCGTTGGGTCCGGACTACTCAATGAG. The rearrangement uses TRBV20-1 and TRBJ2-1; TRBD2 might be the D (6 bases). The DNA ends 3 residues before the CDR3 does, and the rest of the CDR3 is filled in from the germline J gene. Trimming removed 5 bases from V and 6 bases from J, with 20 bases in between. CDR3 length: 15 amino acids. From germline, CDR1 is DFQATT and CDR2 SNEGSKA (reference sequence).

CDR3 DNA, as far as it was read: TGTGCCAGCAGTGCGTCCGCCATGCAGGTGGGC. This codes for CASSASAMQVG. The whole CDR3 region reads CASSASAMQVGYTF. The chain is built from TRBV6-1 and TRBJ1-2, with D hard to call. Coverage ceases 3 residues before the CDR3 finishes, and the germline J gene fills in the end. CDR1 and CDR2 from the germline V gene are MNHNS and SASEGT. The CDR3 runs 14 residues.

Comment on this clone: The sequenced fragment ends 3 residues before the CDR3 boundary, so the rest is inferred from the germline J gene. This chain joins TRBV20-1 and TRBJ1-2; D perhaps matches TRBD1 (6 bases). Germline CDR1 reads DFQATT; CDR2 reads SNEGSKA (reference sequence). The CDR3 is 14 residues long. The CDR3 bases that were read are TGCAGTGCAACCCTGGGACCAGGGGCGGAAGGC. This sequence encodes CSATLGPGAEG. The CDR3 in its entirety is CSATLGPGAEGYTF.

The CDR3 sequence: CASSAQGNSPLHF. CDR3 DNA (partial): TGTGCCAGCAGCGCCCAGGGGAATTCACCC. The J gene is TRBJ1-6, the V gene TRBV9; possibly TRBD1 for D (6 bases). The read ends 3 residues early relative to the CDR3; the germline J gene fills the gap. V lost 3 bases and J lost 7, with 8 bases in between. The CDR3 has 13 residues. Germline assignment: CDR1 SGDLS and CDR2 YYNGEE.